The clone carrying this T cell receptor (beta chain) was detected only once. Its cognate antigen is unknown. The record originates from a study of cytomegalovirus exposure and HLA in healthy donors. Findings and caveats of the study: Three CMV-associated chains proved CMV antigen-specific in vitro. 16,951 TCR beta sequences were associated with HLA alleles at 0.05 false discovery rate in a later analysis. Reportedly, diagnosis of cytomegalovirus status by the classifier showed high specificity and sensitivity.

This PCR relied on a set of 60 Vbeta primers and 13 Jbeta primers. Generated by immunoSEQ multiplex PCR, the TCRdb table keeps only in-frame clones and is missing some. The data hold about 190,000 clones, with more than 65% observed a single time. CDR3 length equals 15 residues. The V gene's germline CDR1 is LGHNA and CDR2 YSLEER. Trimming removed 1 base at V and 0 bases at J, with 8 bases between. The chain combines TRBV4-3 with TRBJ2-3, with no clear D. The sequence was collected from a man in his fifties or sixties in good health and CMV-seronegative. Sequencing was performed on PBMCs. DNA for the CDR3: TGCGCCAGCAGCCAAGTGACTTCGAGCACAGATACGCAGTATTTT. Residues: CASSQVTSSTDTQYF.